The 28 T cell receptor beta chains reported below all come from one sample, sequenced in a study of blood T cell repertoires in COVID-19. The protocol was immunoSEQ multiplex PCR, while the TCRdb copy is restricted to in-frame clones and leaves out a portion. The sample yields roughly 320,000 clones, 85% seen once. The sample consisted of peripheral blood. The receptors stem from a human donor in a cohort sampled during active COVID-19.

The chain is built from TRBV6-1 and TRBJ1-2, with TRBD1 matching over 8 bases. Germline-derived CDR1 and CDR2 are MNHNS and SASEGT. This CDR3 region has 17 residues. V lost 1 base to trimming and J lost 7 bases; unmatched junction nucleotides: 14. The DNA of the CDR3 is TGTGCCAGCAGTGAAGAGGCAGGGGGCCTTCGAGGGGGTGGCTACACCTTC. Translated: CASSEEAGGLRGGGYTF.

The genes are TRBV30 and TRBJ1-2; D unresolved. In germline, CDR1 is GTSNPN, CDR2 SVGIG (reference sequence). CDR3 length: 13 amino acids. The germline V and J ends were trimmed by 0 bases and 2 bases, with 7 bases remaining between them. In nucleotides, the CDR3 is TGTGCCTGGAGTGTATCCATCAACTATGGCTACACCTTC. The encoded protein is CAWSVSINYGYTF.

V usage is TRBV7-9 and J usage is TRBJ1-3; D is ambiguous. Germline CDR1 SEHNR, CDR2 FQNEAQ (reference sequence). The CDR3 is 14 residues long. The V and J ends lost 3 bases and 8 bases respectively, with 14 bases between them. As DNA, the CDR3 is TGTGCCAGCAGCTTCGGCATGAGGGCGCACACCATATATTTT. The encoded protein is CASSFGMRAHTIYF.

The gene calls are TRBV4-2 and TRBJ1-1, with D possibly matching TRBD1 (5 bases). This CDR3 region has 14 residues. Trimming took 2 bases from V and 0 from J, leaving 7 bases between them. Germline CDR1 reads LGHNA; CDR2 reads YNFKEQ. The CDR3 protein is CASSQTGLNTEAFF. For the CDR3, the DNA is TGTGCCAGCAGCCAAACAGGCCTGAACACTGAAGCTTTCTTT.

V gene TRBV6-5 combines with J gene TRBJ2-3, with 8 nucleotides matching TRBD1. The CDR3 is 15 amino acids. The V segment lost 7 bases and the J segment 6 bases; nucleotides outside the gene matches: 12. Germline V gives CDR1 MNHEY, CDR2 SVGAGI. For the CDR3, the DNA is TGTGCCAGCACCGACCGGGACAGGCCCGGGGATACGCAGTATTTT. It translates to CASTDRDRPGDTQYF.

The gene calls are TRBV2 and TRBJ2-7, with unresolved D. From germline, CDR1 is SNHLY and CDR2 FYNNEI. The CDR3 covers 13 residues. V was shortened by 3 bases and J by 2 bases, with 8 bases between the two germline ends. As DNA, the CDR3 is TGTGCCAGCAGTGAGGAACAGACCTACGAGCAGTACTTC. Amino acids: CASSEEQTYEQYF.

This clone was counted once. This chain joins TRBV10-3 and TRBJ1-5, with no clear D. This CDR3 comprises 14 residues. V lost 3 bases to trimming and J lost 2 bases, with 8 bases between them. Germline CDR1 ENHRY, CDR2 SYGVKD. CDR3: CAISDTRGNQPQHF. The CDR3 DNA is TGTGCCATCAGTGACACGCGGGGCAATCAGCCCCAGCATTTT.

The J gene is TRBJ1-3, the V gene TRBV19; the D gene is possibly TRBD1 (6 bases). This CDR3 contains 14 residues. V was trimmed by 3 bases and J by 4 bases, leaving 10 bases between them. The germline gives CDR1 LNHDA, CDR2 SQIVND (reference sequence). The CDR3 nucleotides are TGTGCCAGTAGTATCGGGGGGCGCGGAAACACCATATATTTT. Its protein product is CASSIGGRGNTIYF.

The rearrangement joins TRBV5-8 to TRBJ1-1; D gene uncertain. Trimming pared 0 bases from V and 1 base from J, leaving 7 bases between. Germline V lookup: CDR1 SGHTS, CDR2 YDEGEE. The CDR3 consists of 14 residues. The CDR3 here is CASSLDAWNTEAFF. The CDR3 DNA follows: TGTGCCAGCAGCTTGGATGCGTGGAACACTGAAGCTTTCTTT.

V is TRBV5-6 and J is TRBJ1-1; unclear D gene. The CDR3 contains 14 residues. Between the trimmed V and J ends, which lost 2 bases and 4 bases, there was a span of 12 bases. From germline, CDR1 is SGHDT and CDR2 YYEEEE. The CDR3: CASSFGGVSTEAFF. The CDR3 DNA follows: TGTGCCAGCAGCTTCGGAGGCGTTTCCACTGAAGCTTTCTTT.

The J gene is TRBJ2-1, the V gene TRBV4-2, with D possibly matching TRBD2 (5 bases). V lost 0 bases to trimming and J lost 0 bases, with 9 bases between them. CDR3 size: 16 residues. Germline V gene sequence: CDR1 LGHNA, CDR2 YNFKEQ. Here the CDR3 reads CASSQDLGSSYNEQFF. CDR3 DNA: TGTGCCAGCAGCCAAGATTTGGGGAGCTCCTACAATGAGCAGTTCTTC.

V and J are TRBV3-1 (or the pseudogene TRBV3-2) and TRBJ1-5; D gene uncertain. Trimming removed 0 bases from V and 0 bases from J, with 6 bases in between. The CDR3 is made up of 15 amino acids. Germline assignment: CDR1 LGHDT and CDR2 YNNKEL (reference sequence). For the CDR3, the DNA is TGTGCCAGCAGCCAAGATGTGAGTAGCAATCAGCCCCAGCATTTT. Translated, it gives CASSQDVSSNQPQHF.

In nucleotides, the CDR3 is TGTGCCAGCAGTTACCCCGGACAGGTCGGAGCTTTCTTT. Translating gives CASSYPGQVGAFF. The V gene is TRBV6-5, the J gene TRBJ1-1; 7 nucleotides line up with TRBD1. The CDR3 consists of 13 residues. The V gene's germline CDR1 is MNHEY and CDR2 SVGAGI. The ends lost 2 bases at V and 10 bases at J; junction bases unmatched: 7.

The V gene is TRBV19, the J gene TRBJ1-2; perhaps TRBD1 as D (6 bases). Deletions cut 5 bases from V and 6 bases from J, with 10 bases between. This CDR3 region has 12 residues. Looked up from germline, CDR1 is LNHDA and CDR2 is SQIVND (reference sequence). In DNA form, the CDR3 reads TGTGCCAGTAGTCGGAGACAGGATGGCTACACCTTC. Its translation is CASSRRQDGYTF. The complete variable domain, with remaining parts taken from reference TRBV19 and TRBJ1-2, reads DGGITQSPKYLFRKEGQNVTLSCEQNLNHDAMYWYRQDPGQGLRLIYYSQIVNDFQKGDIAEGYSVSREKKESFPLTVTSAQKNPTAFYLCASSRRQDGYTFGSGTRLTVV.

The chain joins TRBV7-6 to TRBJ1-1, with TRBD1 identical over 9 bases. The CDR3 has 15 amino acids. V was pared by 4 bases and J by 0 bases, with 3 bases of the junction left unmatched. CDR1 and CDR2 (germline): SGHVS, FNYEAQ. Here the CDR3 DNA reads TGTGCCAGCAGCTCGGGACAGGGAATGAACACTGAAGCTTTCTTT. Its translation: CASSSGQGMNTEAFF.

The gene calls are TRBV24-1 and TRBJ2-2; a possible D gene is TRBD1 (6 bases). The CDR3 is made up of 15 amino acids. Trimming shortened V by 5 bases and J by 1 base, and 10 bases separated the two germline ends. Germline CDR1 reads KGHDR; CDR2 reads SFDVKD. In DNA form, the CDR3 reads TGTGCCACCAGTGGTCGGGACAAGAACACCGGGGAGCTGTTTTTT. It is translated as CATSGRDKNTGELFF.

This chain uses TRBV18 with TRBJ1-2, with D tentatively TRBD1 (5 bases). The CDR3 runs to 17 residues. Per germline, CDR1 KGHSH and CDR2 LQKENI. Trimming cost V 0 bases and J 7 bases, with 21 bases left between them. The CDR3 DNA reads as TGTGCCAGCTCACCACCGTCCCAGGGAGGGGCCGGAGGTGGCTACACCTTC. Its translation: CASSPPSQGGAGGGYTF. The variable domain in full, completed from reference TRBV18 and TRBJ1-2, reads NAGVMQNPRHLVRRRGQEARLRCSPMKGHSHVYWYRQLPEEGLKFMVYLQKENIIDESGMPKERFSAEFPKEGPSILRIQQVVRGDSAAYFCASSPPSQGGAGGGYTFGSGTRLTVV.

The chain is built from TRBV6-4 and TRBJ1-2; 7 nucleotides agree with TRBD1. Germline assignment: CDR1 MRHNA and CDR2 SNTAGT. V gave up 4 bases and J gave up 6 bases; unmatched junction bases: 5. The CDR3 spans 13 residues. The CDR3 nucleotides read TGTGCCAGCAGTGCACAGGGGCCCAATGGCTACACCTTC. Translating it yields CASSAQGPNGYTF.

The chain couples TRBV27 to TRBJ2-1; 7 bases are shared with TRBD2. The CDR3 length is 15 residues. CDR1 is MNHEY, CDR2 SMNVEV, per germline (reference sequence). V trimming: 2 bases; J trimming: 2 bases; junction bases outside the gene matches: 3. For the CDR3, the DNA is TGTGCCAGCAGTTTAATGGGGGGGGCCTACAATGAGCAGTTCTTC. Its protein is CASSLMGGAYNEQFF.

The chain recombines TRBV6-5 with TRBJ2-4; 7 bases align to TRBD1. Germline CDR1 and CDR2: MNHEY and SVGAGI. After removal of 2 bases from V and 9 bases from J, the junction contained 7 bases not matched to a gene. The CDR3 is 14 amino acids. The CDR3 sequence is CASSYNRGFGIQYF. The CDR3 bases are TGTGCCAGCAGTTACAACAGGGGCTTTGGCATTCAGTACTTC.

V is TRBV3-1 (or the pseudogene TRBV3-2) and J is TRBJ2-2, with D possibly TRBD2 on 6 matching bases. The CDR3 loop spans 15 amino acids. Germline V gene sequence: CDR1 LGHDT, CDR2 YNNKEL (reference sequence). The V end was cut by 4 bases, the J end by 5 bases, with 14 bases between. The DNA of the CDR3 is TGTGCCAGCAGCCGGCAGGGCGGAGGGACCGGGGAGCTGTTTTTT. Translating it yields CASSRQGGGTGELFF.

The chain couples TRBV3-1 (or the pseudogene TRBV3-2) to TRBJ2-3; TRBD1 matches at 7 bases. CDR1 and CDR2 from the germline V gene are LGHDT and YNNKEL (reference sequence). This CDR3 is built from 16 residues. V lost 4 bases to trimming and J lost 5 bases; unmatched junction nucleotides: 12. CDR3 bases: TGTGCCAGCAGCCCCCTCGGCGAGGGGGCAATAGATACGCAGTATTTT. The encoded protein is CASSPLGEGAIDTQYF.

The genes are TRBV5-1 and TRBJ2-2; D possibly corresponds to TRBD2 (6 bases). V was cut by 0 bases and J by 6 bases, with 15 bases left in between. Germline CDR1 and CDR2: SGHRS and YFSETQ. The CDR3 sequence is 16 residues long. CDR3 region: CASSLVPSWEAGELFF. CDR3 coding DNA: TGCGCCAGCAGCTTGGTACCTTCTTGGGAGGCCGGGGAGCTGTTTTTT. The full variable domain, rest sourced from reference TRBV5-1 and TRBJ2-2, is KAGVTQTPRYLIKTRGQQVTLSCSPISGHRSVSWYQQTPGQGLQFLFEYFSETQRNKGNFPGRFSGRQFSNSRSEMNVSTLELGDSALYLCASSLVPSWEAGELFFGEGSRLTVL.

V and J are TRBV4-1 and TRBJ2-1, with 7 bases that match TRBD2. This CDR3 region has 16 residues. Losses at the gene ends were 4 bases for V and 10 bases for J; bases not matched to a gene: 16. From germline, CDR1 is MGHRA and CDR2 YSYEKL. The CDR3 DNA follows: TGCGCCAGCAGCCCCCTGGGCGGGGGTAATACCGGCGAGCAGTTCTTC. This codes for CASSPLGGGNTGEQFF.

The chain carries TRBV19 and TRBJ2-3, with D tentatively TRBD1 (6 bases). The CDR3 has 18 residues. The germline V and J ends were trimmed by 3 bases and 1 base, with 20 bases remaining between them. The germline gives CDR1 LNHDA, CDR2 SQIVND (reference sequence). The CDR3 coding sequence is TGTGCCAGTAGTATTACCCTATACAGGGCGGGCGGCACAGATACGCAGTATTTT. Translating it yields CASSITLYRAGGTDTQYF.

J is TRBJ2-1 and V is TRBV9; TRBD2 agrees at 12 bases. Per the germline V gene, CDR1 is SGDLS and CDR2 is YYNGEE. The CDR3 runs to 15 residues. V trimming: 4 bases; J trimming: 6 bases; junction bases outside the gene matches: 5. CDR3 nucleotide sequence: TGTGCCAGCAGCTTGACTAGCGGGGGAGTCAATGAGCAGTTCTTC. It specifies CASSLTSGGVNEQFF.

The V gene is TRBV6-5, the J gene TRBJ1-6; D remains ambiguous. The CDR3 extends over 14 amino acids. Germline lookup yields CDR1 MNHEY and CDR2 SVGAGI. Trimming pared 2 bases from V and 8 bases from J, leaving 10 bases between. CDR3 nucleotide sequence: TGTGCCAGCAGTTACAGGACTGGGGATTCACCCCTCCACTTT. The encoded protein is CASSYRTGDSPLHF.

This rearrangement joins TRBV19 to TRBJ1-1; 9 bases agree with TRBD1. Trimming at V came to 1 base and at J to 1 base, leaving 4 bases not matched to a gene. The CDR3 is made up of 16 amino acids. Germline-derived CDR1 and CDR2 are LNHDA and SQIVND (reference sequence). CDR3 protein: CASSIANRGPNTEAFF. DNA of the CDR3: TGTGCCAGTAGTATAGCCAACAGGGGGCCGAACACTGAAGCTTTCTTT.